This TCR beta chain is from a study of graft-versus-host responses after intestinal transplantation. Study at large: After anti-thymocyte globulin induction, recipients took tacrolimus and steroids for around three years.

Germline V gene sequence: CDR1 DFQATT, CDR2 SNEGSKA (reference sequence). CDR3 size: 11 residues. V was shortened by 6 bases and J by 1 base, with 6 bases between the two germline ends. Comments on this clone: Its antigen is as yet unknown.

Sequenced by immunoSEQ multiplex PCR; TCRdb stores in-frame clones only, minus some. Of some 86,000 clones in the sample, 88% are singletons; the top ten hold 0.28%. Whole-study results and caveats: Maximum circulating GvH clone levels tracked with early post-transplant HvG decreases. The marrow of recipients harbored GvH clones, and ileum or blood showed some of them first. Some patients had graft-donor T cell macrochimerism, and their allografts showed high graft-versus-host to host-versus-graft clonal ratios.

The rearrangement uses TRBV20-1 and TRBJ1-2; D not resolved. The starting material was unstimulated CD4+ T cells sorted from spleen or lymph node cells, obtained before transplant. This receptor was taken from a human donor who was the organ donor for an intestinal transplant. CDR3 sequence reads: CSADNNYGYTF. CDR3 coding DNA: TGCAGTGCCGACAATAACTATGGCTACACCTTC.